The 27 T cell receptor beta chains listed next were all sequenced from one sample in a study of T cell responses to AZD1222 COVID-19 vaccine (dated by TCRdb to 2020 to 2023). The library was prepared using the immunoSEQ multiplex PCR assay. This immuneACCESS table, as held by TCRdb, lists in-frame sequences with V and J called but not all clones. Of the missing ones, under half trace to an unresolved V gene in checked studies; the others have no known cause. The sample contains 150,000 or so clones, around nine tenths of them found a single time. The biggest ten clones account for more than 1.4% of the sample. In the paper's terms, the time point label means: baseline before first vaccination. Material: peripheral blood, obtained on day 0 of AZD1222 vaccination. Receptors were obtained from an adult in good health.

This rearrangement joins TRBV21-1 to TRBJ2-3. TRBV21-1 is a pseudogene. CDR3 size: 15 residues. CDR3 residues: CASSNTGQSTDTQYF. The DNA for the CDR3 is TGTGCCAGCAGCAATACGGGGCAGAGCACAGATACGCAGTATTTT.

J is TRBJ2-5 and V is TRBV7-2; 9 bases fit TRBD2. V was clipped by 5 bases and J by 13 bases; unmatched bases: 17. Germline V CDR1 and CDR2: SGHTA, FQGNSA. CDR3 size: 15 residues. CDR3 nucleotides: TGTGCCAGCAGCCCAGACGGTAGCGGGGGCCAGGCCCCGTACTTC. It yields the protein CASSPDGSGGQAPYF.

This clone appeared a single time. The chain joins TRBV6-1 to TRBJ1-5; TRBD1 matches at 7 bases. Germline V gene data show CDR1 as MNHNS and CDR2 as SASEGT. The V gene end was trimmed by 0 bases and the J gene end by 4 bases; junction bases not matched to a gene: 12. The CDR3 totals 18 residues. DNA for the CDR3: TGTGCCAGCAGTGAAGCTACGAGGGGAACAGGGGCAAATCAGCCCCAGCATTTT. This encodes CASSEATRGTGANQPQHF.

The chain uses TRBV28 and TRBJ2-1, with D maybe TRBD2 (5 bases). This CDR3 spans 16 amino acids. The V and J ends lost 6 bases and 0 bases respectively, with 15 bases between them. Germline V gene lookup returns CDR1 MDHEN and CDR2 SYDVKM. The CDR3 reads CASSPQMGSSYNEQFF. CDR3 bases: TGTGCCAGCAGCCCTCAGATGGGGAGCTCCTACAATGAGCAGTTCTTC.

The rearrangement links TRBV4-3 to TRBJ2-7, with 7 nucleotides matching TRBD1. The CDR3 contains 15 residues. The junction had 7 bases not matched to a gene; V was cut back by 4 bases and J by 1 base. Germline V gives CDR1 LGHNA, CDR2 YSLEER. CDR3 amino acids: CASSPLGTASYEQYF. The CDR3 DNA reads as TGCGCCAGCAGCCCCCTAGGGACAGCTTCCTACGAGCAGTACTTC.

The chain uses TRBV11-2 and TRBJ2-7; D is perhaps TRBD2 (6 bases). This CDR3 comprises 16 residues. The germline V gene encodes CDR1 SGHAT and CDR2 FQNNGV. V lost 2 bases and J lost 2, with 16 bases in between. The CDR3 reads CASSLRGGGEPYEQYF. CDR3 nucleotides: TGTGCCAGCAGCTTACGGGGTGGCGGGGAACCCTACGAGCAGTACTTC. The complete variable domain, with remaining parts taken from reference TRBV11-2 and TRBJ2-7, reads EAGVAQSPRYKIIEKRQSVAFWCNPISGHATLYWYQQILGQGPKLLIQFQNNGVVDDSQLPKDRFSAERLKGVDSTLKIQPAKLEDSAVYLCASSLRGGGEPYEQYFGPGTRLTVT.

The CDR3 DNA is TGTGCCAGCAGTCGGACAGCGAACACTGAAGCTTTCTTT. This sequence encodes CASSRTANTEAFF. The chain carries TRBV27 and TRBJ1-1; possible D gene TRBD1, 6 bases. Trimming left V 5 bases short and J 1 base short, with 8 bases between. Germline V lookup: CDR1 MNHEY, CDR2 SMNVEV (reference sequence). CDR3 length: 13 residues.

A single count supports this clone. The chain recombines TRBV11-3 with TRBJ2-7; possible D gene TRBD1, 6 bases. The germline gives CDR1 SGHNT, CDR2 YENEEA. CDR3 length: 14 amino acids. Trimming cost V 5 bases and J 2 bases, with 13 bases left between them. The CDR3 DNA is TGTGCCAGCAGCCCGGGACACCCAACCTACGAGCAGTACTTC. Translating gives CASSPGHPTYEQYF.

DNA for the CDR3: TGTGCCAGCAGTTCCCCGAAGGTTACAAAATCTTATGGCTACACCTTC. Translating it yields CASSSPKVTKSYGYTF. J is TRBJ1-2 and V is TRBV28, with D hard to call. CDR1 and CDR2 from the germline V gene are MDHEN and SYDVKM. The length of the CDR3 is 16 residues. V shed 4 bases and J shed 5 bases, with 20 bases lying between them.

The CDR3 bases are TGTGCCAGCAGCGTCGGCAGGGGAAGTGGCTACACCTTC. The encoded protein is CASSVGRGSGYTF. The chain links TRBV9 to TRBJ1-2, with D perhaps TRBD1 (6 bases). This CDR3 contains 13 residues. Germline V gene sequence: CDR1 SGDLS, CDR2 YYNGEE. Between the trimmed V and J ends, which lost 2 bases and 7 bases, there was a span of 12 bases.

The chain combines TRBV27 with TRBJ1-1, with 7 bases identical to TRBD1. This CDR3 comprises 13 residues. The germline V gene has CDR1 MNHEY and CDR2 SMNVEV (reference sequence). With 10 bases clipped from V and 1 base from J, the junction kept 6 bases outside the gene matches. DNA for the CDR3: TGTGCCACCCAGGACAGGCGGAACACTGAAGCTTTCTTT. The encoded protein is CATQDRRNTEAFF.

For this clone: In the same sample, other DNA sequences code for this CDR3. This chain links TRBV11-2 with TRBJ2-1; D is uncertain. Trimming removed 5 bases at V and 4 bases at J, with 6 bases between. Germline values: CDR1 SGHAT, CDR2 FQNNGV. CDR3 size: 12 residues. The CDR3 coding sequence is TGTGCCAGCAGCGCTACTTACAATGAGCAGTTCTTC. Translated: CASSATYNEQFF.

CDR3 sequence: CASSHQVSGNTIYF. Written as DNA, the CDR3 is TGCGCCAGCAGCCATCAAGTCTCTGGAAACACCATATATTTT. J is TRBJ1-3 and V is TRBV4-3; no clear D. Germline V CDR1 and CDR2: LGHNA, YSLEER. The CDR3 has 14 residues. V was pared by 3 bases and J by 0 bases, with 6 bases between.

The CDR3 DNA is TGTGCCAGCAGCCAAGAGGGAGAAGCGGGGGACACAGATACGCAGTATTTT. This codes for CASSQEGEAGDTDTQYF. The chain employs TRBV3-1 (or the pseudogene TRBV3-2) and TRBJ2-3, with 8 bases fitting TRBD2. Germline CDR1 reads LGHDT; CDR2 reads YNNKEL (reference sequence). V lost 0 bases and J lost 2; bases outside the gene matches: 7. This CDR3 has 17 residues.

The rearrangement uses TRBV4-3 and TRBJ1-5; D may be TRBD1 (5 bases). Germline CDR1 LGHNA, CDR2 YSLEER. The CDR3 totals 15 residues. Trimming left V 0 bases short and J 2 bases short, with 8 bases between. DNA of the CDR3: TGCGCCAGCAGCCAAGATGGGGGGGGCAATCAGCCCCAGCATTTT. Translated, it gives CASSQDGGGNQPQHF.

This clone was seen once. CDR3 in amino acids: CASGWNSATYEQYF. CDR3 coding DNA: TGTGCTAGTGGTTGGAACAGCGCAACCTACGAGCAGTACTTC. The rearrangement links TRBV12-5 to TRBJ2-7, with D unresolved. The CDR3 is 14 amino acids. Trimming shortened V by 4 bases and J by 2 bases, and 12 bases separated the two germline ends. CDR1 and CDR2 from the germline V gene are LGHNT and FRNRAP.

The chain carries TRBV5-1 and TRBJ2-1; TRBD1 matches at 9 bases. J was trimmed by 4 bases and V by 0 bases; bases with no gene match: 2. CDR1 SGHRS and CDR2 YFSETQ come from the germline V gene. The CDR3 is made up of 15 amino acids. In nucleotides, the CDR3 is TGCGCCAGCAGCTTGGGAGGACAGGGGTACAATGAGCAGTTCTTC. Translated: CASSLGGQGYNEQFF. Drawing the rest from reference TRBV5-1 and TRBJ2-1, the complete variable domain is KAGVTQTPRYLIKTRGQQVTLSCSPISGHRSVSWYQQTPGQGLQFLFEYFSETQRNKGNFPGRFSGRQFSNSRSEMNVSTLELGDSALYLCASSLGGQGYNEQFFGPGTRLTVL.

This sequence joins TRBV5-1 and TRBJ2-2, with 10 bases matching TRBD2. The CDR3 length is 16 residues. Germline loops: CDR1 SGHRS, CDR2 YFSETQ. J lost 6 bases, V lost 2 bases, and 7 bases had no gene match. CDR3 bases: TGCGCCAGCAGCTTAAAAGAGCGGGGGGGCCCCGGGGAGCTGTTTTTT. This gives the protein CASSLKERGGPGELFF.

This clone was recorded only once. V is TRBV9 and J is TRBJ1-1, with 7 bases lining up with TRBD1. V trimming: 4 bases; J trimming: 2 bases; junction bases outside the gene matches: 5. Germline V CDR1 and CDR2: SGDLS, YYNGEE. This CDR3 has 14 amino acids. DNA for the CDR3: TGTGCCAGCAGCTTCGGGACAGAAAACACTGAAGCTTTCTTT. Residues: CASSFGTENTEAFF.

The chain recombines TRBV7-2 with TRBJ2-1, with 10 bases matching TRBD2. The CDR3 runs to 17 residues. The ends lost 1 base at V and 7 bases at J; junction bases unmatched: 10. Per the germline V gene, CDR1 is SGHTA and CDR2 is FQGNSA. The CDR3 loop reads CASSLVPPSGSLNEQFF. In DNA form, the CDR3 reads TGTGCCAGCAGCTTAGTCCCCCCTAGCGGGAGCTTGAATGAGCAGTTCTTC.

This clone is medium-sized. The chain combines TRBV19 with TRBJ1-5; tentatively, D is TRBD1 (5 bases). V dropped 5 bases and J dropped 2 bases, with 25 bases sitting between them. The CDR3 sequence is 19 residues long. Germline CDR1 reads LNHDA; CDR2 reads SQIVND (reference sequence). The CDR3, as DNA: TGTGCCAGTAGTCCTATCGGGCAGCTCAAGTCGGGGGGCAATCAGCCCCAGCATTTT. Translation: CASSPIGQLKSGGNQPQHF.

This chain joins TRBV6-4 and TRBJ2-1, with 7 bases identical to TRBD2. The CDR3 covers 12 residues. Germline V gene data show CDR1 as MRHNA and CDR2 as SNTAGT. With V trimmed by 4 bases and J by 10 bases, 4 bases remained unmatched. In DNA form, the CDR3 reads TGTGCCAGCAGTGGCCGGGAGGCGGAGCAGTTCTTC. This encodes CASSGREAEQFF.

This clone was seen more than once but under ten times. This chain links TRBV6-6 with TRBJ1-5, with 9 nucleotides matching TRBD1. Looked up from germline, CDR1 is MNHNY and CDR2 is SVGAGI (reference sequence). Germline trimming cut 6 bases from V and 7 bases from J; bases unmatched to any gene: 13. The CDR3 contains 16 residues. CDR3 bases: TGTGCCAGCAGCCCCATCCGGGACAGGGTCGGCCAGCCCCAGCATTTT. Protein: CASSPIRDRVGQPQHF.

The J gene is TRBJ2-3, the V gene TRBV9, with 7 bases lining up with TRBD2. V lost 5 bases to trimming and J lost 1 base; unmatched junction nucleotides: 7. Germline V gene data show CDR1 as SGDLS and CDR2 as YYNGEE. This CDR3 is built from 15 residues. The CDR3 DNA reads TGTGCCAGCAGTTATAGTGGGGGGGGCACAGATACGCAGTATTTT. This translates into CASSYSGGGTDTQYF.

The rearrangement joins TRBV5-1 to TRBJ1-2; 9 nucleotides agree with TRBD1. CDR3 length equals 17 residues. Trimming at V came to 4 bases and at J to 3 bases, leaving 13 bases not matched to a gene. Germline values: CDR1 SGHRS, CDR2 YFSETQ. The CDR3 here is CASSPLGTGRGYYGYTF. CDR3 DNA sequence: TGCGCCAGCAGCCCCCTGGGGACAGGGAGGGGGTACTATGGCTACACCTTC.

The chain recombines TRBV7-3 with TRBJ1-3, with D possibly matching TRBD1 (5 bases). Trimming cost V 5 bases and J 3 bases, with 11 bases left between them. Germline CDR1 is SGHTA and CDR2 is FQGTGA. The CDR3 runs 14 residues. As DNA, the CDR3 is TGTGCCAGCAGCCCCCGGGGGGGTGGAAACACCATATATTTT. Amino acid sequence: CASSPRGGGNTIYF.

The chain links TRBV15 to TRBJ2-4; no reliable D call. The CDR3 runs 17 residues. V lost 0 bases to trimming and J lost 0 bases, with 12 bases between them. Germline CDR1 and CDR2: LNHNV and YYDKDF (reference sequence). CDR3 in amino acids: CATSRDLGVLAKNIQYF. The DNA for the CDR3 is TGTGCCACCAGCAGAGATCTCGGAGTTCTAGCCAAAAACATTCAGTACTTC. The whole variable domain, remainder taken from reference TRBV15 and TRBJ2-4, is DAMVIQNPRYQVTQFGKPVTLSCSQTLNHNVMYWYQQKSSQAPKLLFHYYDKDFNNEADTPDNFQSRRPNTSFCFLDIRSPGLGDTAMYLCATSRDLGVLAKNIQYFGAGTRLSVL.